This record concerns one T cell receptor (beta chain) sequence. Its target is unknown. The junction departs from germline at one end; a sequencing error may be responsible. Genomic DNA, serving as template, underwent TCR beta VDJ and CDR3 profiling. In TCRdb, the reads were re-called with MiXCR into one record per CDR3 protein. The sample records 400,000 to 500,000 distinct CDR3 sequences, around 68% being singletons. These data belong to a study of CD8+CD57+ T cells in acquired aplastic anemia. The overall study: Sorted CD4+ plus CD8+ cells gave DNA averaging roughly 3 ug. As sequenced from healthy donors, CD4+ cells averaged about 10.8 million reads. Findings of the study overall: The study identified twenty-nine CD8+ CDR3 sequences shared by patients and controls.

CDR1 and CDR2 (germline): SGHRS, YFSETQ. This CDR3 is 13 amino acids long. Sample: sorted CD4+, CD8+, or CD8+CD57+ T cells (not recorded which) from PBMCs. This receptor was taken from a human donor in good health, serving as a control. The chain joins TRBV5-1 to TRBJ1-1, with a weak D call TRBD1 (6 bases). The CDR3 nucleotides read TGTGCCAGCAGCAGGGGAGGATTCAGTGAAGCTTTCTTT. This encodes CASSRGGFSEAFF.